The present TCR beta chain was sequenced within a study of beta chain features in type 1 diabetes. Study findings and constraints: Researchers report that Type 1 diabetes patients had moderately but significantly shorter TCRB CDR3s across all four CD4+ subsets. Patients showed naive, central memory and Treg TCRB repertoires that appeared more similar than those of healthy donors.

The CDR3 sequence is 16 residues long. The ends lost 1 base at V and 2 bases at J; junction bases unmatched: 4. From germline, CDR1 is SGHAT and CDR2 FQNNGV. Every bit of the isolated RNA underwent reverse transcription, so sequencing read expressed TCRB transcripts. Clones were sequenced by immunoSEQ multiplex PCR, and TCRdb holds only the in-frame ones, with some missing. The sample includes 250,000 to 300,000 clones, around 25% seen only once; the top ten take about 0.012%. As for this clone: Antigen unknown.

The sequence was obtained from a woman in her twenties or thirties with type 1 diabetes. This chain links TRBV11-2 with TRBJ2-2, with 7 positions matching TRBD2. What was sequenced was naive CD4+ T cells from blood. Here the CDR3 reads CASSLAPSGNTGELFF. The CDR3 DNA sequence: TGTGCCAGCAGCTTAGCCCCTAGCGGCAACACCGGGGAGCTGTTTTTT.